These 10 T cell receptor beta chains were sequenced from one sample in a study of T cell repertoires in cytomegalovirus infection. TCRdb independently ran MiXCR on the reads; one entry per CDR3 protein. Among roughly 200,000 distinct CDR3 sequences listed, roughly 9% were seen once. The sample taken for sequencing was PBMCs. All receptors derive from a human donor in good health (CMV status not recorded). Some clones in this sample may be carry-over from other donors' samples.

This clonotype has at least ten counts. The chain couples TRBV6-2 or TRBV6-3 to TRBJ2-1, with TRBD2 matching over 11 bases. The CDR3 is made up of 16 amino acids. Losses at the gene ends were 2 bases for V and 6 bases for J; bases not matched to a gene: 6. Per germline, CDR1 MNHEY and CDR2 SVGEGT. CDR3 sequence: CASSYRGLAGFNEQFF. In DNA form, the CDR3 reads TGTGCCAGCAGTTACCGAGGACTAGCGGGTTTCAATGAGCAGTTCTTC.

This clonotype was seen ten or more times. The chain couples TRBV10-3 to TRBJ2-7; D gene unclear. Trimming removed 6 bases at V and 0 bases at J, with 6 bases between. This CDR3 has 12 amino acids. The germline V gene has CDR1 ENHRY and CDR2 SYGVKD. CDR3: CAIRPDSYEQYF. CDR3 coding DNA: TGTGCCATCAGGCCGGACTCCTACGAGCAGTACTTC.

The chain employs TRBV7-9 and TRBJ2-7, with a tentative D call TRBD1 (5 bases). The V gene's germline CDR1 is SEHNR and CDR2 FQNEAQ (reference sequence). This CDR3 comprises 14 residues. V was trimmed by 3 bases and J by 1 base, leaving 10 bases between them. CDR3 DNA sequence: TGTGCCAGCAGCTTCCCAGGGAAGTCCTACGAGCAGTACTTC. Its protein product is CASSFPGKSYEQYF.

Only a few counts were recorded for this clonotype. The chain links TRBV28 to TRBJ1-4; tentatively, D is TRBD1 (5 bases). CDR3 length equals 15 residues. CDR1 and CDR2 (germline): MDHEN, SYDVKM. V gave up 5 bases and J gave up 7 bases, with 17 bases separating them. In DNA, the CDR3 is TGTGCCAGCAGTGGACTGGGGACTGGAGGTGAAAAACTGTTTTTT. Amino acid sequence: CASSGLGTGGEKLFF.

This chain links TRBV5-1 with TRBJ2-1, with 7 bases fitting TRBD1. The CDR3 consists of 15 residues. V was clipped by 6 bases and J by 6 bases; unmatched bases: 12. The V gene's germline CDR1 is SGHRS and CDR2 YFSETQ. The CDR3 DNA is TGCGCCAGCAAAGCCCCGAAGGGGGCCGGCAATGAGCAGTTCTTC. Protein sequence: CASKAPKGAGNEQFF. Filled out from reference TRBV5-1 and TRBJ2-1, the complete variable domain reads KAGVTQTPRYLIKTRGQQVTLSCSPISGHRSVSWYQQTPGQGLQFLFEYFSETQRNKGNFPGRFSGRQFSNSRSEMNVSTLELGDSALYLCASKAPKGAGNEQFFGPGTRLTVL.

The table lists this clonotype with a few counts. The CDR3 is CASRGRTDTNTGELFF. The DNA of the CDR3 is TGTGCCAGCAGGGGTAGGACAGATACGAACACCGGGGAGCTGTTTTTT. V is TRBV6-5 and J is TRBJ2-2; possible D gene TRBD1, 6 bases. Trimming took 6 bases from V and 0 from J, leaving 14 bases between them. This CDR3 is 16 amino acids long. The germline V gene has CDR1 MNHEY and CDR2 SVGAGI.

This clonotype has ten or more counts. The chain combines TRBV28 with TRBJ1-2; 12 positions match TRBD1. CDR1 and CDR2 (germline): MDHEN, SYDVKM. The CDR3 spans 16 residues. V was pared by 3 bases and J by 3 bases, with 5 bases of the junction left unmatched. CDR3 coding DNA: TGTGCCAGCAGTTTTGTGGGACAGGGGGCGGACTATGGCTACACCTTC. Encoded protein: CASSFVGQGADYGYTF.

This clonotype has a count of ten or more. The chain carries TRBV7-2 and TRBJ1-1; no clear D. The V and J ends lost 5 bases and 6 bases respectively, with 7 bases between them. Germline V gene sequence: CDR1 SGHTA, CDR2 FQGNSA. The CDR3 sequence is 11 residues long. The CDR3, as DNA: TGTGCCAGCAGCCAGAGCCCTGAAGCTTTCTTT. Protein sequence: CASSQSPEAFF. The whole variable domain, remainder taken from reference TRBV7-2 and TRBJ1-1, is GAGVSQSPSNKVTEKGKDVELRCDPISGHTALYWYRQSLGQGLEFLIYFQGNSAPDKSGLPSDRFSAERTGGSVSTLTIQRTQQEDSAVYLCASSQSPEAFFGQGTRLTVV.

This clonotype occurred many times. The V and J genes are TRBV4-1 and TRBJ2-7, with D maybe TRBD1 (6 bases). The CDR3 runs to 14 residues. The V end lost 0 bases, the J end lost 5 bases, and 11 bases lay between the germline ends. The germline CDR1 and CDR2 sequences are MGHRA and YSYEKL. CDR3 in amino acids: CASSQDFGGDEQYF. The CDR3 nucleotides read TGCGCCAGCAGCCAAGACTTTGGGGGCGACGAGCAGTACTTC.

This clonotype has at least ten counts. The DNA of the CDR3 is TGTGCCAGCAGCTTTTACAGTTCCACCGGGGAGCTGTTTTTT. It encodes CASSFYSSTGELFF. V gene TRBV7-2 combines with J gene TRBJ2-2; D is unclear. Germline values: CDR1 SGHTA, CDR2 FQGNSA. There are 14 residues in the CDR3. Trimming removed 3 bases at V and 4 bases at J, with 9 bases between.